These T cell receptor beta chains were read from a single sample in a study of CD8+ T cells in alopecia areata. TCRdb keeps only in-frame clones here, not all; method: immunoSEQ multiplex PCR. The sample shows 200,000 to 250,000 clones, 50% to 75% of them seen only once. Sequenced material: CD4+ T cells sorted from blood, taken at week 4, from a patient treated with tofacitinib. These receptors were obtained from a human donor with alopecia areata. The CDR3 runs from the conserved cysteine through the conserved F or W. Each record gives: CDR3 protein, CDR3 DNA, J gene, clone size, V gene, D gene. The D gene is left open where the match is weak. Clone size, where shown, is once, few, many, or a class for clones that have expanded.

CDR3aa: CASSWADRGNSPLHF
CDR3nt: TGTGCCAGCAGTTGGGCTGACAGGGGGAATTCACCCCTCCACTTT
j_gene: TRBJ1-6
abundance: few
v_gene: TRBV6-6
d_gene: TRBD1

CDR3aa: CASSPIRLQGRFGTEAFF
CDR3nt: TGTGCCAGCAGCCCCATCCGTTTACAGGGACGGTTCGGCACTGAAGCTTTCTTT
j_gene: TRBJ1-1
abundance: once
v_gene: TRBV4-2
d_gene: NA

CDR3aa: CASSLQRGGYNEQFF
CDR3nt: TGTGCCAGCAGCTTACAGCGGGGGGGCTACAATGAGCAGTTCTTC
j_gene: TRBJ2-1
abundance: NA
v_gene: TRBV7-2
d_gene: TRBD2

CDR3aa: CASTLPLSGTQYF
CDR3nt: TGTGCCAGCACCCTACCCCTCTCGGGGACCCAGTACTTC
j_gene: TRBJ2-5
abundance: NA
v_gene: TRBV28
d_gene: NA

CDR3aa: CASSEGLRMPQHF
CDR3nt: TGTGCCAGCAGCGAGGGGTTAAGGATGCCCCAGCATTTT
j_gene: TRBJ1-5
abundance: NA
v_gene: TRBV7-2
d_gene: NA

CDR3aa: CASSLMHRGSNYGYTF
CDR3nt: TGTGCCAGCAGCCTGATGCACAGGGGCTCTAACTATGGCTACACCTTC
j_gene: TRBJ1-2
abundance: NA
v_gene: TRBV7-2
d_gene: TRBD1

CDR3aa: CASSRSRELFF
CDR3nt: TGTGCCAGCAGCCGCAGCCGGGAGCTGTTTTTT
j_gene: TRBJ2-2
abundance: NA
v_gene: TRBV11-3
d_gene: NA

CDR3aa: CASSLAANYGYTF
CDR3nt: TGTGCCAGCAGCTTAGCAGCAAACTATGGCTACACCTTC
j_gene: TRBJ1-2
abundance: NA
v_gene: TRBV7-8
d_gene: NA

CDR3aa: CASSSSANNEQFF
CDR3nt: TGTGCCAGCAGCTCGTCTGCTAACAATGAGCAGTTCTTC
j_gene: TRBJ2-1
abundance: NA
v_gene: TRBV7-3
d_gene: NA

CDR3aa: CASSLPGQGSRTEAFF
CDR3nt: TGTGCCAGCAGCTTACCGGGACAGGGGTCGAGGACTGAAGCTTTCTTT
j_gene: TRBJ1-1
abundance: NA
v_gene: TRBV5-4
d_gene: TRBD1

CDR3aa: CAWSAQKNTEAFF
CDR3nt: TGTGCCTGGAGTGCTCAGAAGAACACTGAAGCTTTCTTT
j_gene: TRBJ1-1
abundance: few
v_gene: TRBV30
d_gene: NA

CDR3aa: CASSLKGSGMGQETQYF
CDR3nt: TGTGCCAGCAGCTTAAAGGGCTCAGGGATGGGGCAAGAGACCCAGTACTTC
j_gene: TRBJ2-5
abundance: NA
v_gene: TRBV5-6
d_gene: NA

CDR3aa: CASSLMTSNEQFF
CDR3nt: TGTGCCAGCAGCTTAATGACTAGCAATGAGCAGTTCTTC
j_gene: TRBJ2-1
abundance: NA
v_gene: TRBV7-9
d_gene: NA

CDR3aa: CASSLDRRGYGYTF
CDR3nt: TGTGCCAGCAGCTTAGATCGGAGGGGGTATGGCTACACCTTC
j_gene: TRBJ1-2
abundance: NA
v_gene: TRBV7-2
d_gene: NA

CDR3aa: CASSPRLAGKETQYF
CDR3nt: TGTGCCAGCAGCCCCAGACTAGCGGGGAAAGAGACCCAGTACTTC
j_gene: TRBJ2-5
abundance: NA
v_gene: TRBV5-4
d_gene: TRBD2

CDR3aa: CASSPGLATGEQYF
CDR3nt: TGTGCCAGCAGCCCGGGACTAGCGACGGGGGAGCAGTACTTC
j_gene: TRBJ2-7
abundance: NA
v_gene: TRBV7-9
d_gene: TRBD2

CDR3aa: CASSQSLGGGYTF
CDR3nt: TGTGCCAGCAGCCAAAGTCTCGGGGGCGGCTACACCTTC
j_gene: TRBJ1-2
abundance: once
v_gene: TRBV14
d_gene: NA

CDR3aa: CAYEWAYEQYF
CDR3nt: TGTGCCTACGAATGGGCTTACGAGCAGTACTTC
j_gene: TRBJ2-7
abundance: NA
v_gene: TRBV30
d_gene: NA

CDR3aa: CASSSRTSGGSETQYF
CDR3nt: TGTGCCAGCAGCTCCCGGACTAGCGGGGGGAGTGAGACCCAGTACTTC
j_gene: TRBJ2-5
abundance: NA
v_gene: TRBV9
d_gene: TRBD2

CDR3aa: CATEAGANVLTF
CDR3nt: TGTGCCACCGAGGCTGGGGCCAACGTCCTGACTTTC
j_gene: TRBJ2-6
abundance: NA
v_gene: TRBV28
d_gene: NA

CDR3aa: CASSEGKGANTGELFF
CDR3nt: TGTGCCAGCAGTGAAGGCAAGGGGGCGAACACCGGGGAGCTGTTTTTT
j_gene: TRBJ2-2
abundance: few
v_gene: TRBV2
d_gene: NA

CDR3aa: CSVIGPAYEQYF
CDR3nt: TGCAGCGTGATTGGGCCAGCCTACGAGCAGTACTTC
j_gene: TRBJ2-7
abundance: few
v_gene: TRBV29-1
d_gene: NA

CDR3aa: CASSVAWTGNTEAFF
CDR3nt: TGTGCCAGCAGCGTAGCATGGACAGGGAACACTGAAGCTTTCTTT
j_gene: TRBJ1-1
abundance: NA
v_gene: TRBV9
d_gene: TRBD1

CDR3aa: CASSEEGQGRNQPQHF
CDR3nt: TGCGCCAGCAGTGAGGAGGGACAGGGTCGAAATCAGCCCCAGCATTTT
j_gene: TRBJ1-5
abundance: NA
v_gene: TRBV10-2
d_gene: TRBD1

CDR3aa: CASSLSQGNYYEQYF
CDR3nt: TGTGCCAGCAGTTTGTCCCAGGGAAACTACTACGAGCAGTACTTC
j_gene: TRBJ2-7
abundance: NA
v_gene: TRBV27
d_gene: NA

CDR3aa: CASSLELGLTREQYF
CDR3nt: TGTGCCAGCAGCTTAGAGTTGGGGTTGACTCGGGAGCAGTACTTC
j_gene: TRBJ2-7
abundance: NA
v_gene: TRBV7-8
d_gene: NA

CDR3aa: CASSITSDTQYF
CDR3nt: TGTGCCAGCAGCATAACTTCAGATACGCAGTATTTT
j_gene: TRBJ2-3
abundance: NA
v_gene: TRBV6-1
d_gene: NA

CDR3aa: CSVVGGWTEAFF
CDR3nt: TGCAGCGTTGTGGGGGGCTGGACTGAAGCTTTCTTT
j_gene: TRBJ1-1
abundance: NA
v_gene: TRBV29-1
d_gene: NA

CDR3aa: CACALGGADTQYF
CDR3nt: TGTGCCTGCGCTTTGGGGGGCGCAGATACGCAGTATTTT
j_gene: TRBJ2-3
abundance: few
v_gene: TRBV30
d_gene: NA

CDR3aa: CASSVEQGPYGYTF
CDR3nt: TGTGCCAGCAGTGTAGAACAGGGGCCCTATGGCTACACCTTC
j_gene: TRBJ1-2
abundance: NA
v_gene: TRBV2
d_gene: TRBD1

CDR3aa: CASSLVVGETQYF
CDR3nt: TGTGCCAGCAGCTTAGTGGTTGGGGAGACCCAGTACTTC
j_gene: TRBJ2-5
abundance: NA
v_gene: TRBV7-2
d_gene: NA

CDR3aa: CASSRPPATGNTIYF
CDR3nt: TGTGCCAGCAGTCGCCCTCCAGCCACTGGAAACACCATATATTTT
j_gene: TRBJ1-3
abundance: once
v_gene: TRBV6-5
d_gene: NA

CDR3aa: CASSLVGELFF
CDR3nt: TGTGCCAGCAGCTTAGTCGGGGAGCTGTTTTTT
j_gene: TRBJ2-2
abundance: few
v_gene: TRBV7-9
d_gene: NA

CDR3aa: CSVKAGGPAEQFF
CDR3nt: TGCAGCGTTAAAGCGGGGGGGCCGGCTGAGCAGTTCTTC
j_gene: TRBJ2-1
abundance: NA
v_gene: TRBV29-1
d_gene: TRBD2

CDR3aa: CASSTERPGGTEAFF
CDR3nt: TGTGCCAGCAGTACCGAGCGGCCGGGGGGCACTGAAGCTTTCTTT
j_gene: TRBJ1-1
abundance: NA
v_gene: TRBV27
d_gene: NA

CDR3aa: CAWATQEKLFF
CDR3nt: TGTGCCTGGGCTACACAGGAAAAACTGTTTTTT
j_gene: TRBJ1-4
abundance: NA
v_gene: TRBV30
d_gene: NA

CDR3aa: CASSYTRTGANYGYTF
CDR3nt: TGTGCCAGCAGTTACACCCGGACAGGGGCTAACTATGGCTACACCTTC
j_gene: TRBJ1-2
abundance: NA
v_gene: TRBV6-5
d_gene: TRBD1

CDR3aa: CASSPPGGYGTDTQYF
CDR3nt: TGCGCCAGCAGCCCCCCGGGGGGATATGGGACAGATACGCAGTATTTT
j_gene: TRBJ2-3
abundance: few
v_gene: TRBV5-1
d_gene: TRBD2

CDR3aa: CASSATTLDTQYF
CDR3nt: TGCGCCAGCAGCGCAACCACCCTGGATACGCAGTATTTT
j_gene: TRBJ2-3
abundance: NA
v_gene: TRBV5-1
d_gene: NA

CDR3aa: CASSTSGLMNTEAFF
CDR3nt: TGTGCCAGTAGTACCTCAGGACTAATGAACACTGAAGCTTTCTTT
j_gene: TRBJ1-1
abundance: NA
v_gene: TRBV19
d_gene: NA

CDR3aa: CASSVEEENTIYF
CDR3nt: TGTGCCAGCAGCGTAGAGGAGGAGAACACCATATATTTT
j_gene: TRBJ1-3
abundance: NA
v_gene: TRBV9
d_gene: NA

CDR3aa: CSVRSGEAYTEAFF
CDR3nt: TGCAGCGTCCGCTCCGGGGAAGCGTACACTGAAGCTTTCTTT
j_gene: TRBJ1-1
abundance: NA
v_gene: TRBV29-1
d_gene: NA

CDR3aa: CSVATSVGEQFF
CDR3nt: TGCAGCGTGGCAACTAGCGTTGGTGAGCAGTTCTTC
j_gene: TRBJ2-1
abundance: NA
v_gene: TRBV29-1
d_gene: TRBD2

CDR3aa: CASSLVSNYGYTF
CDR3nt: TGTGCCAGTAGCTTGGTATCTAACTATGGCTACACCTTC
j_gene: TRBJ1-2
abundance: NA
v_gene: TRBV19
d_gene: NA

CDR3aa: CASSFTVKETQYF
CDR3nt: TGTGCCAGCAGCTTCACCGTTAAAGAGACCCAGTACTTC
j_gene: TRBJ2-5
abundance: NA
v_gene: TRBV7-2
d_gene: NA

CDR3aa: CASSSTGGIYEQYF
CDR3nt: TGCGCCAGCAGCTCGACAGGGGGCATATACGAGCAGTACTTC
j_gene: TRBJ2-7
abundance: NA
v_gene: TRBV5-1
d_gene: TRBD1

CDR3aa: CASSPRVGAGEADTQYF
CDR3nt: TGTGCCAGCAGCCCTCGAGTAGGGGCGGGTGAGGCAGATACGCAGTATTTT
j_gene: TRBJ2-3
abundance: NA
v_gene: TRBV7-2
d_gene: NA

CDR3aa: CASSVVLGYGYTF
CDR3nt: TGTGCCAGCAGCGTAGTCCTGGGGTATGGCTACACCTTC
j_gene: TRBJ1-2
abundance: few
v_gene: TRBV9
d_gene: NA

CDR3aa: CASSLGPGQGINEQFF
CDR3nt: TGTGCCAGCAGCTTAGGCCCCGGACAGGGAATAAATGAGCAGTTCTTC
j_gene: TRBJ2-1
abundance: NA
v_gene: TRBV5-5
d_gene: TRBD1

CDR3aa: CASSYREMNTEAFF
CDR3nt: TGTGCCAGTAGTTACAGGGAAATGAACACTGAAGCTTTCTTT
j_gene: TRBJ1-1
abundance: NA
v_gene: TRBV19
d_gene: NA

CDR3aa: CASGLINSPLHF
CDR3nt: TGTGCCAGCGGACTGATTAATTCACCCCTCCACTTT
j_gene: TRBJ1-6
abundance: few
v_gene: TRBV9
d_gene: NA

CDR3aa: CAWSSSGHEQYF
CDR3nt: TGTGCCTGGAGCTCATCCGGCCACGAGCAGTACTTC
j_gene: TRBJ2-7
abundance: NA
v_gene: TRBV30
d_gene: NA

CDR3aa: CSVAKGNYGYTF
CDR3nt: TGCAGCGTTGCGAAGGGTAACTATGGCTACACCTTC
j_gene: TRBJ1-2
abundance: NA
v_gene: TRBV29-1
d_gene: NA

CDR3aa: CASRIRETQYF
CDR3nt: TGTGCCAGCAGGATTAGGGAGACCCAGTACTTC
j_gene: TRBJ2-5
abundance: NA
v_gene: TRBV2
d_gene: NA